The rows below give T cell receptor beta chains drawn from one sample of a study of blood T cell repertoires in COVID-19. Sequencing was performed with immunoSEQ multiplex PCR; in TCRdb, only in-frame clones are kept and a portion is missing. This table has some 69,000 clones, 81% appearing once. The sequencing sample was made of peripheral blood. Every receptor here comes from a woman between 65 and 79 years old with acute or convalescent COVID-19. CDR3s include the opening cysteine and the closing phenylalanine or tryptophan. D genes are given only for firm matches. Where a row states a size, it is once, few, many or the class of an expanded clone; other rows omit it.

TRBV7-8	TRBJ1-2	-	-	TGTGCCAGCAGCTTAGGCGGGGGCTATGGCTACACCTTC	CASSLGGGYGYTF
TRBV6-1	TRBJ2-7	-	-	TGTGCCAGCAGTGAACAGGTTTACTCCTACGAGCAGTACTTC	CASSEQVYSYEQYF
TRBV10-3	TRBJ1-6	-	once	TGTGCCATCAGTGAATGGGAGGGCTCCTATAATTCACCCCTCCACTTT	CAISEWEGSYNSPLHF
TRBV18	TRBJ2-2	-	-	TGTGCCAGCTCACCGGGGGGATTCGGGGAGCTGTTTTTT	CASSPGGFGELFF
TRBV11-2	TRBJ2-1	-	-	TGTGCCAGCAGCTTAGGACGGAGGGGGGGATACAATGAGCAGTTCTTC	CASSLGRRGGYNEQFF
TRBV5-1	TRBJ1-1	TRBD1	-	TGCGCCAGCAGCTCTCTAACAGGGGTGAGTGAAGCTTTCTTT	CASSSLTGVSEAFF
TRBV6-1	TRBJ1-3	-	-	TGTGCCAGCAGTGAAGCGCGGGTGCCTGGAAACACCATATATTTT	CASSEARVPGNTIYF
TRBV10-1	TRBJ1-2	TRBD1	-	TGCGCCAGCAGTAGCTCCGACAGGGGGTATGGCTACACCTTC	CASSSSDRGYGYTF
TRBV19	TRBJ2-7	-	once	TGTGCCAGCCAGGGACAATTCTACGAGCAGTACTTC	CASQGQFYEQYF
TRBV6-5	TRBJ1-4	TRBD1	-	TGTGCCAGCAGTTACTCGACAGGGGGAAAACTGTTTTTT	CASSYSTGGKLFF
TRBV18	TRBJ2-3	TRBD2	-	TGTGCCAGCTCACCGGGAGCTAGCGGGAGTAGGGATACGCAGTATTTT	CASSPGASGSRDTQYF
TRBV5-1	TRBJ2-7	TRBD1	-	TGCGCCAGCAGCTTTCGGACAGGGCCTAATTACGAGCAGTACTTC	CASSFRTGPNYEQYF
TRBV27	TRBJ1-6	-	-	TGTGCCAGCAGTTTCAGAGGCAGGGGCAATTCACCCCTCCACTTT	CASSFRGRGNSPLHF
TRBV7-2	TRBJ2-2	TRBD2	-	TGTGCCAGCAGCACGGGACTAGGGACCGGGGAGCTGTTTTTT	CASSTGLGTGELFF
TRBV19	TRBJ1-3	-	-	TGTGCCAGTAGTATGGGGGGACCAAACTCTGGAAACACCATATATTTT	CASSMGGPNSGNTIYF
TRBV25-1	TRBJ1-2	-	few	TGTGCCAGCAGTGAGGCAAGACAGAACTATGGCTACACCTTC	CASSEARQNYGYTF
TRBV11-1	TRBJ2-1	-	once	TGTGCCAGCAGCTTAGGGTCGAGAGCTTACAATGAGCAGTTCTTC	CASSLGSRAYNEQFF
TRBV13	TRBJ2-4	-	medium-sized	TGTGCCAGCAGCTTATCTATAGCCAAAAACATTCAGTACTTC	CASSLSIAKNIQYF
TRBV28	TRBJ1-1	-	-	TGTGCCAGCCAAGAGTCGGCAGGTGCTGAAGCTTTCTTT	CASQESAGAEAFF
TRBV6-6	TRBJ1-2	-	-	TGTGCCAGCAGTTCCCTCGACACGAGAGTCTATGGCTACACCTTC	CASSSLDTRVYGYTF